The 20 T cell receptor beta chains given below trace back to one sample, sequenced in a study of OX40 agonist ivuxolimab in advanced cancers. TCRdb keeps only in-frame clones here, not all; method: immunoSEQ multiplex PCR. The data hold roughly 34,000 clones, with roughly 80% observed a single time. The starting material was CD4+ or CD8+ T cells sorted from blood, obtained in a trial of the OX40 agonist ivuxolimab. These receptors were collected from an adult with an advanced solid tumor such as melanoma, head and neck, liver or kidney cancer.

The chain combines TRBV18 with TRBJ1-3; 9 positions match TRBD1. V shed 6 bases, J shed 4 bases, and the junction held 7 bases outside the gene matches. Per germline, CDR1 KGHSH and CDR2 LQKENI. This CDR3 has 15 amino acids. This CDR3 is CASSPGQGLGNTIYF. The DNA for the CDR3 is TGTGCCAGCTCCCCCGGACAGGGGCTCGGAAACACCATATATTTT.

The chain links TRBV6-5 to TRBJ1-3; 9 positions match TRBD1. Germline CDR1 reads MNHEY; CDR2 reads SVGAGI. This CDR3 is built from 15 residues. The junction had 6 bases not matched to a gene; V was cut back by 5 bases and J by 4 bases. The CDR3 is CASSIQGARGNTIYF. The CDR3 region has the DNA TGTGCCAGCAGTATACAGGGGGCGCGGGGAAACACCATATATTTT.

In its sample, this clone was seen a few times. The V gene is TRBV30, the J gene TRBJ1-1; D remains ambiguous. V lost 2 bases and J 5 bases, leaving 12 bases between the germline ends. CDR1 GTSNPN and CDR2 SVGIG come from the germline V gene (reference sequence). The CDR3 has 13 amino acids. The CDR3 DNA reads as TGTGCCTGGAGTTCCGGGTTTGGGACTGAAGCTTTCTTT. Its protein product is CAWSSGFGTEAFF.

This chain uses TRBV19 with TRBJ2-2; 9 bases are shared with TRBD1. This CDR3 spans 14 amino acids. Trimming took 3 bases from V and 5 from J; bases not matched to a gene: 1. From germline, CDR1 is LNHDA and CDR2 SQIVND (reference sequence). CDR3 bases: TGTGCCAGTAGTATCGACAGGGGGACCGGGGAGCTGTTTTTT. Its translation: CASSIDRGTGELFF.

In regard to this clone: Compared with germline, one end of the junction differs, possibly owing to a read error. The rearrangement links TRBV4-3 to TRBJ1-6; D is uncertain. CDR3 size: 15 residues. Germline V CDR1 and CDR2: LGHNA, YSLEER. CDR3 protein: CVSSQSTPGGSPLHF. CDR3 nucleotide sequence: TGCGTCAGCAGCCAATCCACCCCCGGAGGCTCACCCCTCCACTTT.

The chain carries TRBV25-1 and TRBJ2-7; 7 nucleotides agree with TRBD1. CDR3 size: 15 residues. The germline gives CDR1 MGHDK, CDR2 SYGVNS. Trimming took 3 bases from V and 8 from J; bases not matched to a gene: 13. The CDR3: CASSDLTGSGKKQYF. The CDR3 nucleotides read TGTGCCAGCAGTGATTTGACAGGGAGTGGAAAGAAGCAGTACTTC.

The chain joins TRBV29-1 to TRBJ2-7, with D perhaps matching TRBD1 (6 bases). The germline V gene has CDR1 SQVTM and CDR2 ANQGSEA. V lost 7 bases and J 0 bases, leaving 13 bases between the germline ends. There are 13 residues in the CDR3. The CDR3 DNA reads as TGCAGCGCCTGGGACACCGTCTCCTACGAGCAGTACTTC. Its protein is CSAWDTVSYEQYF.

The sample holds one count of this clone. J is TRBJ2-1 and V is TRBV4-3, with TRBD1 matching 9 bases. CDR3 length: 16 residues. Germline V CDR1 and CDR2: LGHNA, YSLEER. Trimming took 2 bases from V and 4 from J; bases not matched to a gene: 6. The CDR3 region is CASSQRWDREYNEQFF. The CDR3 DNA follows: TGCGCCAGCAGCCAAAGGTGGGACAGGGAATACAATGAGCAGTTCTTC.

The chain links TRBV5-6 to TRBJ1-4; possible D gene TRBD1, 5 bases. The V end lost 0 bases, the J end lost 3 bases, and 15 bases lay between the germline ends. Germline V gene lookup returns CDR1 SGHDT and CDR2 YYEEEE. CDR3 length: 17 residues. The DNA for the CDR3 is TGTGCCAGCAGCTTGGCGGGACTCAGGAGGGCTAATGAAAAACTGTTTTTT. Protein sequence: CASSLAGLRRANEKLFF. Drawing the rest from reference TRBV5-6 and TRBJ1-4, the complete variable domain is DAGVTQSPTHLIKTRGQQVTLRCSPKSGHDTVSWYQQALGQGPQFIFQYYEEEERQRGNFPDRFSGHQFPNYSSELNVNALLLGDSALYLCASSLAGLRRANEKLFFGSGTQLSVL.

The chain combines TRBV19 with TRBJ2-4; 9 nucleotides line up with TRBD2. The CDR3 totals 15 residues. Per the germline V gene, CDR1 is LNHDA and CDR2 is SQIVND (reference sequence). Trimming cost V 2 bases and J 4 bases; bases outside gene matches: 3. The DNA for the CDR3 is TGTGCCAGTAGTATAATGACTAGCGGTAAAAACATTCAGTACTTC. It yields the protein CASSIMTSGKNIQYF.

V gene TRBV11-3 combines with J gene TRBJ2-1; 9 nucleotides align to TRBD2. The J segment lost 0 bases and the V segment lost 2 bases, leaving 11 bases of the junction unmatched. The germline V gene encodes CDR1 SGHNT and CDR2 YENEEA. The CDR3 length is 19 residues. The CDR3 loop reads CASSLQPAGGLSSYNEQFF. The CDR3 coding sequence is TGTGCCAGCAGCTTACAACCAGCGGGGGGCCTCAGCTCCTACAATGAGCAGTTCTTC.

The chain recombines TRBV19 with TRBJ1-3; D might be TRBD1 (6 bases). Trimming left V 8 bases short and J 3 bases short, with 11 bases between. The CDR3 runs 13 residues. Germline values: CDR1 LNHDA, CDR2 SQIVND (reference sequence). The CDR3 sequence: CASGQLFGNTIYF. The CDR3 nucleotides read TGTGCCAGTGGACAGCTATTTGGAAACACCATATATTTT.

The rearrangement uses TRBV27 and TRBJ2-7; 7 bases map to TRBD2. The V segment lost 8 bases and the J segment 2 bases; nucleotides outside the gene matches: 6. This CDR3 region has 13 residues. Germline V CDR1 and CDR2: MNHEY, SMNVEV (reference sequence). This CDR3 reads CASSLAATYEQYF. DNA of the CDR3: TGTGCCAGCTCCCTAGCGGCCACCTACGAGCAGTACTTC.

The chain joins TRBV19 to TRBJ1-6, with a weak D call TRBD1 (6 bases). From germline, CDR1 is LNHDA and CDR2 SQIVND (reference sequence). V lost 6 bases to trimming and J lost 3 bases, with 9 bases between them. The CDR3 is made up of 14 amino acids. CDR3 amino acids: CASRVQGYNSPLHF. The DNA of the CDR3 is TGTGCCAGTAGGGTACAGGGCTATAATTCACCCCTCCACTTT.

The J gene is TRBJ1-2, the V gene TRBV11-2; the match to TRBD1 covers 10 bases. Looked up from germline, CDR1 is SGHAT and CDR2 is FQNNGV. The CDR3 is made up of 14 amino acids. Unmatched junction bases numbered 1, after V lost 4 bases and J lost 2 bases. The CDR3 sequence: CASSWTGGNYGYTF. The CDR3 coding sequence is TGTGCCAGCAGCTGGACAGGGGGGAACTATGGCTACACCTTC.

This clone has only one observation. V and J are TRBV7-2 and TRBJ2-1, with 8 bases identical to TRBD2. Germline trimming cut 4 bases from V and 1 base from J; bases unmatched to any gene: 6. The germline V gene encodes CDR1 SGHTA and CDR2 FQGNSA. The CDR3 has 16 residues. CDR3 sequence: CASSSRLAQSYNEQFF. The DNA of the CDR3 is TGTGCCAGCAGCTCCCGACTAGCGCAATCCTACAATGAGCAGTTCTTC.

The chain is built from TRBV29-1 and TRBJ1-6, with D possibly being TRBD1 (6 bases). The CDR3 runs to 14 residues. Trimming took off 2 bases at V and 9 bases at J, with 14 bases between the two ends. The V gene's germline CDR1 is SQVTM and CDR2 ANQGSEA. The DNA of the CDR3 is TGCAGCGTTGAATCGGGGGGCGTGGGTTCACCCCTCCACTTT. Its protein product is CSVESGGVGSPLHF.

By sample share, this clone is medium-sized. V gene TRBV29-1 combines with J gene TRBJ2-5; possible D gene TRBD1, 6 bases. CDR1 is SQVTM and CDR2 is ANQGSEA in the germline V gene. The CDR3 is 12 residues long. V was clipped by 7 bases and J by 5 bases, with 14 bases between them. The CDR3 DNA sequence: TGCAGCGAGCAGGGGTTCTCGGAGACCCAGTACTTC. Its translation is CSEQGFSETQYF.

The chain recombines TRBV7-2 with TRBJ2-7; 8 bases are a match to TRBD2. Germline V gene data show CDR1 as SGHTA and CDR2 as FQGNSA. J was trimmed by 0 bases and V by 4 bases; bases with no gene match: 8. The CDR3 sequence is 16 residues long. As DNA, the CDR3 is TGTGCCAGCAGCTCCGTGGGTAGCGGGGTCTCCTACGAGCAGTACTTC. Translation: CASSSVGSGVSYEQYF.

This sequence joins TRBV9 and TRBJ2-7; maybe TRBD1 (6 bases). Trimming removed 3 bases at V and 2 bases at J, with 18 bases between. This CDR3 region has 16 residues. Germline CDR1 and CDR2: SGDLS and YYNGEE. CDR3 sequence reads: CASSGGTGLVPYEQYF. The CDR3 DNA is TGTGCCAGCAGCGGGGGTACAGGGTTGGTGCCCTACGAGCAGTACTTC.